This T cell receptor beta chain was sequenced in a study of blood T cell repertoires in COVID-19 (dated by TCRdb to about 2020). A note on the overall study: Samples from collaborators originated in the United States, Italy and Spain and spanned both the acute and convalescent phases of COVID-19. A freely available public database, intended as a resource for researchers studying the immune response to SARS-CoV-2, is where the repertoires were released. Nearly every sample came with metadata listing a de-identified subject ID, COVID-19 status, age in years and sex. The prospective study material was composed of cDNA or gDNA derived from T cells, B-cell-depleted T cells, or PBMCs. Samples were obtained from the ongoing ImmuneRACE study (first 160 participants) and from over 1,000 subjects provided by 6 global collaborators. The dataset comprised deeply sampled blood TCRbeta repertoires from subjects exposed to, actively infected with, or recovered from COVID-19. Where available, HLA class I and class II types were taken from metadata supplied by the sample provider and were not determined by assay-based typing.

Participants in the prospective study were enrolled through a virtual design, were aged about 18 to 100 years, and lived in roughly 25 United States geographic areas. Cohort assignment in the prospective study relied on participant-reported clinical history from a screening survey and a study questionnaire. Exposed participants had been in contact with someone with a PCR-confirmed or clinician-diagnosed COVID-19 case within 2 weeks of study entry. Mobile phlebotomists in the prospective study collected whole blood, serum and a nasopharyngeal or oropharyngeal swab from every participant. Additional blood draws and questionnaires over an approximately 2-month period could optionally be provided by prospective study participants. Before DNA extraction, prospective study blood samples were shipped either frozen or at room temperature. TCRbeta CDR3 regions were amplified from genomic DNA using the immunoSEQ Assay, a bias-controlled multiplex PCR. Concerning the study's data processing: Within the assay, amplification of reference gene primers was used to estimate how many nucleated cells each sample contained. To quantify the absolute abundance of each unique TCRbeta CDR3 rearrangement, sequence reads were collapsed and filtered. Productive Simpson clonality was computed per sample as the square root of Simpson's diversity index over productive rearrangements. TCRdb obtained this table from immuneACCESS and retained in-frame rearrangements with V and J assigned. These tables miss some clones; where compared with another copy, unresolved V genes account for less than half of the shortfall, and the remainder is unexplained. V, J and clone size are taken as reported in that table, and D and trimming were inferred from the DNA itself. The sample yields some 320,000 clones; roughly nine tenths were counted once. About 4.2% of the sample lies in the top ten.

About this clone itself: No antigen is known for it. No qualities accompany the bases; no much larger clone lies one base away.

Overall results and qualifications from the work: Clinical and demographic metadata were provided uncurated, with the amount varying by source and participant.

The CDR3 runs 15 amino acids, cysteine and phenylalanine included. Only the CDR3 part of the read is kept: 45 bases, read in frame from the first base. Trimming leaves V shorter by 2 bases and J shorter by 4 bases, with the junction holding 5 bases beyond the gene matches. From a lookup of the germline V gene (reference sequence), CDR1 and CDR2 are MNHNY and SVGAGI. This receptor was identified in a woman aged 25 to 39 who had been exposed to COVID-19. The V and J segments used are TRBV6-6 and TRBJ1-1, and 9 bases in between align with TRBD1. Specimen: PBMCs or T cells enriched from blood (not recorded which). The CDR3 protein sequence reads: CASSYTGQGTTEAFF. The nucleotide sequence is TGTGCCAGCAGTTACACGGGACAGGGAACCACTGAAGCTTTCTTT.